Shown below are 17 T cell receptor beta chains from a single sample sequenced in a study of tumor-infiltrating lymphocytes in primary liver carcinoma. With approximately 500 ng total RNA as template and a constant-region primer, TCR beta cDNA was made. Three-round nested multiplex PCR performed with slightly modified ARM-PCR produced the TCR beta libraries. Amplification in the first two PCR rounds was performed using TRBV1-TRBV30 forward primers and a C-beta reverse primer for roughly 9 cycles each. TCRdb recomputed calls from the multiplex PCR reads with MiXCR, one row per CDR3 protein. The table shows about 120,000 distinct CDR3 sequences, with about two thirds occurring only once. Taking about 18-32 mg of unsorted bulk tissue, the authors co-extracted RNA and DNA. Source material: tumor-adjacent normal liver tissue. All receptors come from a woman aged 55-70 years with primary liver carcinoma and hepatitis B virus infection.

About this clonotype itself: Given a much more abundant clone one base away, this may be a read error. The chain couples TRBV7-9 to TRBJ2-1, with no clear D. This CDR3 contains 12 residues. Germline V gives CDR1 SEHNR, CDR2 FQNEAQ (reference sequence). The CDR3 loop is CASSSRSVELFF. In nucleotides, the CDR3 is TGTGCCAGCAGCTCCCGGTCGGTTGAGCTGTTCTTC.

About this clonotype: A junction end diverges from the germline sequence, so it may reflect a read error. This sequence joins TRBV7-8 and TRBJ2-3; D unresolved. Per the germline V gene, CDR1 is SGHVS and CDR2 is FQNEAQ. The CDR3 is made up of 16 amino acids. CDR3 sequence: CTSNLGAGVRTDTQYF. The CDR3 DNA reads TGTACCAGCAACTTAGGTGCAGGTGTAAGAACAGATACGCAGTATTTT. Drawing the rest from reference TRBV7-8 and TRBJ2-3, the complete variable domain is GAGVSQSPRYKVAKRGQDVALRCDPISGHVSLFWYQQALGQGPEFLTYFQNEAQLDKSGLPSDRFFAERPEGSVSTLKIQRTQQEDSAVYLCTSNLGAGVRTDTQYFGPGTRLTVL.

The rearrangement joins TRBV14 to TRBJ2-3, with TRBD1 identical over 7 bases. The CDR3 totals 13 residues. V was clipped by 0 bases and J by 15 bases; unmatched bases: 9. CDR1 is SGHDN, CDR2 FVKESK, per germline. CDR3 nucleotide sequence: TGTGCCAGCAGCCAAGATCTTCACGGGACAGCCTATTTT. Translating gives CASSQDLHGTAYF.

For this clonotype: This clone may be a read error of a much larger clone one base away. The chain combines TRBV5-1 with TRBJ2-7; TRBD1 matches at 7 bases. The CDR3 length is 15 residues. CDR1 is SGHRS, CDR2 YFSETQ, per germline. The CDR3 here is CASSLRQGGSYERYF. The CDR3 nucleotides read TGCGCCAGCAGCTTGCGACAGGGTGGGTCCTACGAGCGGTACTTC.

J is TRBJ2-2 and V is TRBV29-1; D may match TRBD1 or TRBD2 (6 bases each). Trimming stripped 7 bases from V and 5 bases from J, with 17 bases between. The CDR3 runs 14 residues. Germline loops: CDR1 SQVTM, CDR2 ANQGSEA. The chain's CDR3 is CSAERGGRTGELFF. CDR3 in DNA: TGCAGCGCCGAACGAGGGGGGAGGACCGGGGAGCTGTTTTTT.

The chain employs TRBV24-1 and TRBJ1-5; D unresolved. The CDR3 contains 13 residues. Per the germline V gene, CDR1 is KGHDR and CDR2 is SFDVKD. Trimming took 4 bases from V and 6 from J, leaving 9 bases between them. The CDR3 nucleotides are TGTGCCACCAGTGACACTACCGGTCAGCCCCAGCATTTT. This translates into CATSDTTGQPQHF.

This clonotype was counted at least ten times. The chain combines TRBV5-1 with TRBJ2-7; 10 nucleotides align to TRBD1. V was pared by 4 bases and J by 6 bases, with 4 bases of the junction left unmatched. Germline CDR1 is SGHRS and CDR2 is YFSETQ. The CDR3 sequence is 13 residues long. CDR3: CASSVDRGSEQYF. For the CDR3, the DNA is TGCGCCAGCAGCGTGGACAGGGGGAGCGAGCAGTACTTC.

Concerning this clonotype itself: An end of the junction differs from the germline gene, which may be a read error. This chain links TRBV12-3 or TRBV12-4 with TRBJ2-5, with unresolved D. The CDR3 is made up of 11 amino acids. The CDR3 loop reads CVSSIRETQYF. CDR3 sequence (DNA): TGTGTCAGCAGCATAAGGGAGACCCAGTACTTC.

The table lists this clonotype with many counts. CDR3 region: CASSGPGGYSGNTIYF. The CDR3 DNA is TGTGCCAGCAGCGGACCAGGAGGCTACTCTGGAAACACCATATATTTT. This sequence joins TRBV5-4 and TRBJ1-3; no definite D call. Trimming stripped 4 bases from V and 0 bases from J, with 14 bases between. The germline V gene encodes CDR1 SGHNT and CDR2 YYREEE (reference sequence). The CDR3 runs 16 residues.

To note about this clonotype: A junction boundary mismatches the germline segment, possibly from a read error. The chain uses TRBV6-1 and TRBJ2-7; D unclear. Germline V gene data show CDR1 as MNHNS and CDR2 as SASEGT. The CDR3 sequence is 12 residues long. Here the CDR3 reads CVSVVMTYEQYF. In DNA, the CDR3 is TGTGTCAGCGTAGTGATGACCTACGAGCAGTACTTC.

The rearrangement links TRBV11-2 to TRBJ1-1; perhaps TRBD1 as D (5 bases). V was clipped by 6 bases and J by 4 bases, with 21 bases between them. Germline V CDR1 and CDR2: SGHAT, FQNNGV. This CDR3 is 16 amino acids long. CDR3: CASRHSLWGGCTEAFF. In DNA, the CDR3 is TGTGCCAGCAGACACTCCCTTTGGGGCGGCTGCACTGAAGCTTTCTTT. The whole variable domain, filled in from reference TRBV11-2 and TRBJ1-1, reads EAGVAQSPRYKIIEKRQSVAFWCNPISGHATLYWYQQILGQGPKLLIQFQNNGVVDDSQLPKDRFSAERLKGVDSTLKIQPAKLEDSAVYLCASRHSLWGGCTEAFFGQGTRLTVV.

The chain combines TRBV6-5 with TRBJ2-1; D not resolved. Germline assignment: CDR1 MNHEY and CDR2 SVGAGI. The germline V and J ends were trimmed by 7 bases and 10 bases, with 20 bases remaining between them. The CDR3 spans 14 residues. The DNA for the CDR3 is TGTGCCAGCACCCCCCCGACGCGAGGACCCGAGCAGTTCTTC. Protein product: CASTPPTRGPEQFF.

This clonotype was seen a single time. This may come from a read error, since a much larger clone is one base off. This chain uses TRBV7-9 with TRBJ2-2, with D perhaps assigned TRBD1 or TRBD2 (5 bases each). Germline V lookup: CDR1 SEHNR, CDR2 FQNEAQ (reference sequence). The CDR3 consists of 14 residues. DNA of the CDR3: TGTGCCAGCAGCTTAGGACTGGACACCGGGGAGCTGCTTTTT. Protein: CASSLGLDTGELLF.

By share, this clonotype ranks as medium-sized. CDR3 in amino acids: CASSATPGTGDNQPQHF. CDR3 bases: TGTGCCAGCAGCGCCACTCCCGGGACAGGGGACAATCAGCCCCAGCATTTT. This chain links TRBV11-2 with TRBJ1-5; 10 bases align to TRBD1. The junction had 10 bases not matched to a gene; V was cut back by 5 bases and J by 3 bases. The CDR3 consists of 17 residues. CDR1 is SGHAT and CDR2 is FQNNGV in the germline V gene.

Remarks on this clonotype: An end of the junction does not agree with germline; a read error may underlie this. This rearrangement joins TRBV29-1 to TRBJ2-5, with 10 bases aligning to TRBD1. The CDR3 runs 15 residues. Germline values: CDR1 SQVTM, CDR2 ANQGSEA. CDR3: CSVEGGTGDLGTQYF. In nucleotides, the CDR3 is TGCAGCGTGGAAGGGGGGACAGGGGACCTAGGGACCCAGTACTTC.

This clonotype was recorded only once. The J gene is TRBJ1-6, the V gene TRBV5-4, with D perhaps matching TRBD1 (6 bases). This CDR3 comprises 16 residues. V lost 4 bases to trimming and J lost 3 bases, with 14 bases between them. Germline-derived CDR1 and CDR2 are SGHNT and YYREEE (reference sequence). The chain's CDR3 is CASSPQGEFYNSPLHF. The CDR3 DNA reads as TGTGCCAGCAGCCCACAGGGCGAATTCTATAATTCACCCCTCCACTTT. Full variable domain (rest looked up from reference TRBV5-4 and TRBJ1-6): ETGVTQSPTHLIKTRGQQVTLRCSSQSGHNTVSWYQQALGQGPQFIFQYYREEENGRGNFPPRFSGLQFPNYSSELNVNALELDDSALYLCASSPQGEFYNSPLHFGNGTRLTVT.

This clonotype was observed once. The CDR3 does not end in the conserved phenylalanine or tryptophan, so this is likely a read error. CDR3 DNA: TGCGCCAGCAGGGGCCTCGAGTCCGTGAATGAGCAGTTCATC. Translated, it gives CASRGLESVNEQFI. V usage is TRBV10-2 and J usage is TRBJ2-1; no clear D. This CDR3 is built from 14 residues. V was clipped by 6 bases and J by 7 bases, with 16 bases between them. CDR1 and CDR2 (germline): WSHSY, SAAADI.